This TCR beta chain was found in a study of blood T cell repertoires in COVID-19. Overall study context: Specimens from acute and convalescent COVID-19 originated in the United States, Italy and Spain. T cells, B-cell-depleted T cells, or PBMCs provided the cDNA or gDNA that served as material.

CDR3 size: 13 residues. The germline gives CDR1 SGHAT, CDR2 FQNNGV. V was pared by 1 base and J by 3 bases, with 6 bases between. Methods used by the authors: Amplification of reference gene primers provided the estimated nucleated cell counts. Assay used: immunoSEQ multiplex PCR; TCRdb lists only in-frame clones, some missing. Clone size and V and J calls were adopted from that table, with D and trimming inferred from the DNA. The sample holds 93,000 or so clones; just over 85% are singletons and the top ten take about 3.5%. The sequenced sample was peripheral blood. J is TRBJ2-5 and V is TRBV11-2, with no clear D. The TCR was taken from a human donor in a cohort sampled during active COVID-19. The CDR3 reads CASSLAPKETQYF. The CDR3 DNA is TGTGCCAGCAGCTTAGCCCCAAAAGAGACCCAGTACTTC.